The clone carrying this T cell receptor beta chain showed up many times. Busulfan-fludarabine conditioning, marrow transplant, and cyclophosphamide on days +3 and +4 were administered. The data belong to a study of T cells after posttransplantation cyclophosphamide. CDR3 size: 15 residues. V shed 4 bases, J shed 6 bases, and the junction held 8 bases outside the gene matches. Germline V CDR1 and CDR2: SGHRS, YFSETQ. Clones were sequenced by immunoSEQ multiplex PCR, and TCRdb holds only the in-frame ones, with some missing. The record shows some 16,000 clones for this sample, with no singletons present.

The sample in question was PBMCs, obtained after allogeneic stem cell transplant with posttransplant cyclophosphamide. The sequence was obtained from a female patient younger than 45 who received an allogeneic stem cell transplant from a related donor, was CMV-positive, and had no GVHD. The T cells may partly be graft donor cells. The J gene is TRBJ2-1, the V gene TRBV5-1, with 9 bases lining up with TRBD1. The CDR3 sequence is CASSPRQGGINEQFF. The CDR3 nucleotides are TGCGCCAGCAGCCCCAGACAGGGGGGAATCAATGAGCAGTTCTTC.